The 30 T cell receptor beta chains listed next were all sequenced from one sample in a study of blood T cell repertoires in COVID-19. Some clones are missing from TCRdb's copy, which holds only in-frame ones; the method was immunoSEQ multiplex PCR. The sample lists about 170,000 clones; around 87% were seen once. The specimen was peripheral blood. The receptor source for this set is a woman older than 75 with COVID-19, enrolled during active disease.

The chain has TRBV18 and TRBJ1-2; D gene unclear. CDR1 KGHSH and CDR2 LQKENI come from the germline V gene. V lost 4 bases, J lost 10 bases, and 16 bases lay in between. The CDR3 runs to 13 residues. Written as DNA, the CDR3 is TGTGCCAGCTCACTAGACCATACGGGGATCTACACCTTC. Protein: CASSLDHTGIYTF.

V gene TRBV6-5 combines with J gene TRBJ2-7, with 7 bases that match TRBD1. Germline V gene lookup returns CDR1 MNHEY and CDR2 SVGAGI. Losses at the gene ends were 6 bases for V and 0 bases for J; bases not matched to a gene: 5. The CDR3 covers 14 residues. The CDR3 nucleotides read TGTGCCAGCAGAGCCGGGACAGCCTCCTACGAGCAGTACTTC. Encoded protein: CASRAGTASYEQYF.

This chain uses TRBV4-3 with TRBJ1-1, with 7 bases that match TRBD1. J gave up 4 bases and V 2 bases, and 7 bases lay outside the gene matches. Germline V CDR1 and CDR2: LGHNA, YSLEER. The CDR3 spans 15 residues. CDR3 protein: CASSQSDRAGTEAFF. The CDR3 DNA is TGCGCCAGCAGCCAATCAGACAGGGCGGGCACTGAAGCTTTCTTT.

The rearrangement links TRBV6-6 to TRBJ1-5, with TRBD1 identical over 8 bases. The CDR3 is 13 residues long. V dropped 6 bases and J dropped 3; count of bases not matched to a gene: 1. The V gene's germline CDR1 is MNHNY and CDR2 SVGAGI (reference sequence). The CDR3 region has the DNA TGTGCCAGCAGGGGACAGGTCAATCAGCCCCAGCATTTT. It codes for CASRGQVNQPQHF.

The chain uses TRBV3-1 (or the pseudogene TRBV3-2) and TRBJ1-1; maybe TRBD1 (5 bases). Trimming shortened V by 3 bases and J by 0 bases, and 11 bases separated the two germline ends. This CDR3 contains 15 residues. Germline assignment: CDR1 LGHDT and CDR2 YNNKEL (reference sequence). CDR3 coding DNA: TGTGCCAGCAGCCACCGACAGTTCATGAACACTGAAGCTTTCTTT. Its protein is CASSHRQFMNTEAFF.

V gene TRBV4-2 combines with J gene TRBJ2-2; 11 bases map to TRBD1. The CDR3 has 16 amino acids. The J segment lost 4 bases and the V segment lost 4 bases, leaving 5 bases of the junction unmatched. Germline V CDR1 and CDR2: LGHNA, YNFKEQ. The CDR3 reads CASSPAGTGGTGELFF. The CDR3 bases are TGTGCCAGCAGCCCAGCCGGGACAGGGGGCACCGGGGAGCTGTTTTTT.

This clone came up once. The CDR3 DNA is TGTGCCAGCAGCGCCCCGGGGGGGCCGTCCTACAATGAGCAGTTCTTC. Translation gives CASSAPGGPSYNEQFF. V gene TRBV9 combines with J gene TRBJ2-1; the match to TRBD2 covers 8 bases. This CDR3 spans 16 amino acids. The junction had 6 bases not matched to a gene; V was cut back by 3 bases and J by 1 base. Germline CDR1 and CDR2: SGDLS and YYNGEE.

V is TRBV7-8 and J is TRBJ1-1; D remains unclear. Germline V CDR1 and CDR2: SGHVS, FQNEAQ. The CDR3 totals 13 residues. The V end lost 2 bases, the J end lost 10 bases, and 14 bases lay between the germline ends. The CDR3 is CASSLRGSPGAFF. As DNA, the CDR3 is TGTGCCAGCAGCTTAAGAGGATCTCCCGGAGCTTTCTTT.

This chain links TRBV7-2 with TRBJ2-1; a weak D match, TRBD2 (6 bases). The CDR3 is 15 residues long. Germline loops: CDR1 SGHTA, CDR2 FQGNSA. Deletions cut 7 bases from V and 5 bases from J, with 18 bases between. CDR3 amino acids: CASTLRSSGDNEQFF. CDR3 DNA: TGTGCCAGCACCCTCCGAAGTAGCGGTGACAATGAGCAGTTCTTC.

This clone appeared once. The rearrangement joins TRBV11-2 to TRBJ2-1, with D uncertain. The ends were cut back, 1 base at V and 7 bases at J, with 8 bases in the middle. The germline V gene has CDR1 SGHAT and CDR2 FQNNGV. This CDR3 is 13 amino acids long. CDR3 region: CASSLGQANEQFF. CDR3 sequence (DNA): TGTGCCAGCAGCTTAGGTCAGGCAAATGAGCAGTTCTTC. Full variable domain (missing parts from reference TRBV11-2 and TRBJ2-1): EAGVAQSPRYKIIEKRQSVAFWCNPISGHATLYWYQQILGQGPKLLIQFQNNGVVDDSQLPKDRFSAERLKGVDSTLKIQPAKLEDSAVYLCASSLGQANEQFFGPGTRLTVL.

V and J are TRBV6-2 or TRBV6-3 and TRBJ2-7, with 13 bases that match TRBD2. This CDR3 comprises 16 residues. The V and J ends lost 5 bases and 2 bases, in that order; junction bases with no gene match: 6. The germline V gene encodes CDR1 MNHEY and CDR2 SVGEGT. The CDR3 reads CASSRGTSGIAYEQYF. The CDR3 DNA sequence: TGTGCCAGCAGTAGGGGGACTAGCGGGATTGCCTACGAGCAGTACTTC.

The V call is TRBV5-1, the J call TRBJ1-2, with 7 positions matching TRBD1. The V gene end was trimmed by 0 bases and the J gene end by 8 bases; junction bases not matched to a gene: 13. CDR1 and CDR2 (germline): SGHRS, YFSETQ. The CDR3 totals 16 residues. CDR3 loop: CASSLESGQTSIGYTF. CDR3 DNA sequence: TGCGCCAGCAGCTTGGAATCGGGACAGACGTCGATCGGCTACACCTTC.

The chain recombines TRBV7-8 with TRBJ2-6; the D gene is possibly TRBD1 (6 bases). Germline loops: CDR1 SGHVS, CDR2 FQNEAQ. CDR3 length: 17 amino acids. Trimming removed 5 bases from V and 0 bases from J, with 14 bases in between. DNA for the CDR3: TGTGCCAGCAGCCCAATACAGGGTCTCTCTGGGGCCAACGTCCTGACTTTC. It encodes CASSPIQGLSGANVLTF.

DNA of the CDR3: TGCGCCGCCATGGGCGATAGCAATCAGCCCCAGCATTTT. Its protein is CAAMGDSNQPQHF. The chain links TRBV23-1 to TRBJ1-5, with D unclear. TRBV23-1 is assigned to the ORF class and has an uncertain function. V was clipped by 11 bases and J by 0 bases, with 11 bases between them. The CDR3 covers 13 residues.

The rearrangement links TRBV7-2 to TRBJ1-5; TRBD1 is a possible D gene (6 bases). The ends were cut back, 5 bases at V and 5 bases at J, with 10 bases in the middle. The germline gives CDR1 SGHTA, CDR2 FQGNSA. The CDR3 is 13 amino acids. Here the CDR3 reads CASSTGWDQPQHF. DNA of the CDR3: TGTGCCAGCAGCACAGGGTGGGATCAGCCCCAGCATTTT. Together with reference TRBV7-2 and TRBJ1-5, the CDR3 gives the full variable domain: GAGVSQSPSNKVTEKGKDVELRCDPISGHTALYWYRQSLGQGLEFLIYFQGNSAPDKSGLPSDRFSAERTGGSVSTLTIQRTQQEDSAVYLCASSTGWDQPQHFGDGTRLSIL.

This clone was seen just once. The chain combines TRBV11-1 with TRBJ2-1; a possible D gene is TRBD1 (5 bases). CDR3 length equals 15 residues. Germline CDR1 SGHAT, CDR2 FQDESV (reference sequence). The ends were cut back, 1 base at V and 3 bases at J, with 10 bases in the middle. CDR3 bases: TGTGCCAGCAGCTTAGGCAGGGCGGTCTACAATGAGCAGTTCTTC. Translated, it gives CASSLGRAVYNEQFF. The full variable domain, completed using reference TRBV11-1 and TRBJ2-1, is EAEVAQSPRYKITEKSQAVAFWCDPISGHATLYWYRQILGQGPELLVQFQDESVVDDSQLPKDRFSAERLKGVDSTLKIQPAELGDSAMYLCASSLGRAVYNEQFFGPGTRLTVL.

A single count supports this clone. The chain couples TRBV7-8 to TRBJ2-1; TRBD2 matches 11 bases. The CDR3 length is 18 residues. Germline V lookup: CDR1 SGHVS, CDR2 FQNEAQ. V was clipped by 5 bases and J by 7 bases; unmatched bases: 16. This chain's CDR3 is CASSPELAGVFTRNEQFF. Written as DNA, the CDR3 is TGTGCCAGCAGCCCCGAACTAGCGGGAGTTTTTACGCGGAATGAGCAGTTCTTC.

The chain employs TRBV19 and TRBJ2-3, with TRBD1 matching over 8 bases. The CDR3 is 17 amino acids. The germline V gene has CDR1 LNHDA and CDR2 SQIVND (reference sequence). The ends lost 11 bases at V and 0 bases at J; junction bases unmatched: 16. The CDR3 sequence is CASQETGDTFSTDTQYF. The CDR3 coding sequence is TGTGCCTCACAGGAGACAGGGGATACTTTTAGCACAGATACGCAGTATTTT.

The V gene is TRBV10-1, the J gene TRBJ1-4; 10 bases fit TRBD1. Germline CDR1 reads WNHNN; CDR2 reads SYGVQD (reference sequence). This CDR3 comprises 19 residues. V shed 9 bases and J 7 bases; nucleotides not matched to a gene: 23. The CDR3 loop reads CARNNQDRGRTPPGEKLFF. The CDR3 nucleotides are TGCGCCAGGAATAACCAGGACAGGGGGAGAACACCCCCGGGTGAAAAACTGTTTTTT.

This clone has at least ten counts. This sequence joins TRBV6-5 and TRBJ2-1; possibly TRBD1 for D (5 bases). The germline V gene encodes CDR1 MNHEY and CDR2 SVGAGI. The CDR3 covers 16 residues. Deletions cut 0 bases from V and 7 bases from J, with 16 bases between. In DNA, the CDR3 is TGTGCCAGCAGTTACTCGACGGCAGGGCTTAGGAATGAGCAGTTCTTC. It specifies CASSYSTAGLRNEQFF.

V is TRBV3-1 (or the pseudogene TRBV3-2) and J is TRBJ1-2; TRBD1 matches at 8 bases. Trimming removed 1 base from V and 4 bases from J; junction bases left unmatched: 5. The germline gives CDR1 LGHDT, CDR2 YNNKEL (reference sequence). This CDR3 has 15 amino acids. CDR3 amino acids: CASSQVPDRVYGYTF. CDR3 sequence (DNA): TGTGCCAGCAGCCAAGTCCCGGACAGGGTCTATGGCTACACCTTC.

The V and J genes are TRBV5-6 and TRBJ2-5; TRBD1 matches 8 bases. The CDR3 sequence is 12 residues long. The junction had 5 bases not matched to a gene; V was cut back by 4 bases and J by 9 bases. CDR1 is SGHDT and CDR2 is YYEEEE in the germline V gene. The CDR3 sequence is CASSKGQGSQYF. CDR3 nucleotides: TGTGCCAGCAGCAAAGGACAGGGTTCCCAGTACTTC.

The chain combines TRBV20-1 with TRBJ2-3; TRBD2 agrees at 8 bases. From germline, CDR1 is DFQATT and CDR2 SNEGSKA (reference sequence). With 3 bases clipped from V and 5 bases from J, the junction kept 7 bases outside the gene matches. This CDR3 has 14 residues. The CDR3 is CSASVAGRLDTQYF. In DNA form, the CDR3 reads TGCAGTGCTAGTGTAGCGGGAAGGTTAGATACGCAGTATTTT.

V and J are TRBV21-1 and TRBJ2-3; the D segment call TRBD2 is taken from the table without a DNA check. TRBV21-1 is assigned pseudogene status. The CDR3 extends over 15 amino acids. The CDR3 bases are TGTGCCAGCAGCCCAAAGCGGGAGTTGACAGATACGCAGTATTTT. Protein sequence: CASSPKRELTDTQYF.

This sequence joins TRBV12-3 or TRBV12-4 and TRBJ1-2; 9 nucleotides align to TRBD1. With 5 bases clipped from V and 8 bases from J, the junction kept 3 bases outside the gene matches. This CDR3 spans 12 amino acids. As DNA, the CDR3 is TGTGCCAGCAGTCGAGGACAGGGGGGCTACACCTTC. Translated: CASSRGQGGYTF.

The table lists this clone with a few counts. The V call is TRBV6-5, the J call TRBJ1-2, with TRBD1 identical over 12 bases. The length of the CDR3 is 16 residues. Germline loops: CDR1 MNHEY, CDR2 SVGAGI. V dropped 4 bases and J dropped 8; count of bases not matched to a gene: 11. The CDR3 sequence: CASSSTGTGGAGGYTF. As DNA, the CDR3 is TGTGCCAGCAGTTCTACCGGGACAGGGGGCGCGGGGGGCTACACCTTC.

This rearrangement joins TRBV28 to TRBJ1-5; D unresolved. Germline V CDR1 and CDR2: MDHEN, SYDVKM. There are 14 residues in the CDR3. V lost 3 bases, J lost 3 bases, and 9 bases lay in between. This chain's CDR3 is CASSLAGDNQPQHF. Here the CDR3 DNA reads TGTGCCAGCAGTTTGGCCGGAGACAATCAGCCCCAGCATTTT.

This clone came up once. The rearrangement links TRBV27 to TRBJ2-3, with D perhaps matching TRBD2 (5 bases). Germline CDR1 and CDR2: MNHEY and SMNVEV (reference sequence). CDR3 length: 15 residues. V lost 2 bases and J 1 base, leaving 10 bases between the germline ends. Written as DNA, the CDR3 is TGTGCCAGCAGTTTACGCGACTACCGCACAGATACGCAGTATTTT. Its translation is CASSLRDYRTDTQYF.

The chain couples TRBV28 to TRBJ2-2; 11 bases align to TRBD2. This CDR3 contains 14 residues. The germline V gene encodes CDR1 MDHEN and CDR2 SYDVKM. The junction had 0 bases not matched to a gene; V was cut back by 8 bases and J by 1 base. The CDR3, as DNA: TGTGCCAGCCTAGCGGGAGGGAACACCGGGGAGCTGTTTTTT. This encodes CASLAGGNTGELFF.

The V and J genes are TRBV25-1 and TRBJ1-1; the D is unclear. Germline CDR1 reads MGHDK; CDR2 reads SYGVNS. V gave up 1 base and J gave up 2 bases, with 5 bases separating them. The length of the CDR3 is 13 residues. The CDR3 DNA sequence: TGTGCCAGCAGTGAATGGCCAAACACTGAAGCTTTCTTT. This translates into CASSEWPNTEAFF. The whole variable domain, remainder taken from reference TRBV25-1 and TRBJ1-1, is EADIYQTPRYLVIGTGKKITLECSQTMGHDKMYWYQQDPGMELHLIHYSYGVNSTEKGDLSSESTVSRIRTEHFPLTLESARPSHTSQYLCASSEWPNTEAFFGQGTRLTVV.